This TCR beta chain appears in the sequencing data of a study of beta chain features in type 1 diabetes. Worth noting for this clone: Its antigen is undetermined.

Overall study results and limits: In patients and controls equally, PCR might favor templates that are shorter. When VDJ junctions were examined, type 1 diabetes patients showed fewer insertions and more deletions. Type 1 diabetes patients had moderately but significantly shorter TCRB CDR3s in all four CD4+ subsets.

Expressed TCRB transcripts were sequenced after all isolated RNA was converted to cDNA. Repertoires were generated with immunoSEQ multiplex PCR, while TCRdb's copy carries only in-frame clones and drops some. The table shows 810,000 or so clones, with roughly a sixth occurring only once. Germline V gives CDR1 MGHDK, CDR2 SYGVNS. V shed 3 bases and J shed 2 bases, with 18 bases lying between them. The CDR3 consists of 17 residues. Once sorted, every population was more than 95% pure. The V gene is TRBV25-1, the J gene TRBJ2-3; D is undetermined. This clonotype was sampled from a woman under 30 in good health. The sample consisted of naive CD4+ T cells from blood. CDR3 loop: CASSDPRLNHNTDTQYF. For the CDR3, the DNA is TGTGCCAGCAGTGACCCCCGACTGAACCACAACACAGATACGCAGTATTTT. Based on the CDR3 plus reference TRBV25-1 and TRBJ2-3, the full variable domain is EADIYQTPRYLVIGTGKKITLECSQTMGHDKMYWYQQDPGMELHLIHYSYGVNSTEKGDLSSESTVSRIRTEHFPLTLESARPSHTSQYLCASSDPRLNHNTDTQYFGPGTRLTVL.